Presented here are 25 T cell receptor beta chains from one specimen sequenced in a study of blood T cell repertoires in COVID-19. TCRdb's table, derived via immunoSEQ multiplex PCR, lists solely in-frame clones and lacks some. Here the sample spans some 110,000 clones, roughly 81% being singletons. Sequenced material: peripheral blood. The receptors come from a man in his forties with acute or convalescent COVID-19.

This clone was observed once. This chain links TRBV29-1 with TRBJ2-7; TRBD1 matches 11 bases. The V segment lost 4 bases and the J segment 3 bases; nucleotides outside the gene matches: 2. The CDR3 spans 13 residues. Germline lookup yields CDR1 SQVTM and CDR2 ANQGSEA. The CDR3 coding sequence is TGCAGCGTTGGGGGGACAGGGGGCTACGAGCAGTACTTC. Amino acids: CSVGGTGGYEQYF.

In this sample, this clone turned up once. The gene calls are TRBV12-3 or TRBV12-4 and TRBJ2-1; TRBD2 aligns across 8 bases. The V segment lost 8 bases and the J segment 7 bases; nucleotides outside the gene matches: 4. This CDR3 spans 12 amino acids. CDR3 region: CASGKRGNEQFF. The CDR3 coding sequence is TGTGCCAGCGGCAAGCGGGGGAATGAGCAGTTCTTC.

This clone has only a few counts. The gene calls are TRBV10-3 and TRBJ1-5; no firm D call. This CDR3 is 13 amino acids long. V was trimmed by 4 bases and J by 4 bases, leaving 8 bases between them. The germline V gene encodes CDR1 ENHRY and CDR2 SYGVKD. The CDR3 here is CAISAAQNQPQHF. The CDR3 DNA sequence: TGTGCCATCAGTGCTGCCCAGAATCAGCCCCAGCATTTT.

The rearrangement links TRBV4-3 to TRBJ2-2; tentative D call: TRBD2 (6 bases). The V end lost 1 base, the J end lost 4 bases, and 10 bases lay between the germline ends. Germline-derived CDR1 and CDR2 are LGHNA and YSLEER. CDR3 length: 15 residues. The CDR3 sequence is CASSQAGVGTGELFF. As DNA, the CDR3 is TGCGCCAGCAGCCAAGCGGGGGTGGGCACCGGGGAGCTGTTTTTT.

The V and J genes are TRBV4-3 and TRBJ1-1; 12 positions match TRBD1. The CDR3 consists of 18 residues. The ends lost 1 base at V and 5 bases at J; junction bases unmatched: 11. Germline V gene sequence: CDR1 LGHNA, CDR2 YSLEER. In DNA, the CDR3 is TGCGCCAGCAGCCAAGGCCCTGGGACAGGGGGCCTGGGGACTGAAGCTTTCTTT. It yields the protein CASSQGPGTGGLGTEAFF.

CDR3 nucleotide sequence: TGTGCCAGTAGTGCTCAACAGGGGATTCGCTCTGGAAACACCATATATTTT. It specifies CASSAQQGIRSGNTIYF. The chain joins TRBV19 to TRBJ1-3, with 7 positions matching TRBD1. The CDR3 is 17 amino acids. With V trimmed by 5 bases and J by 0 bases, 10 bases remained unmatched. Germline CDR1 and CDR2: LNHDA and SQIVND (reference sequence).

The chain recombines TRBV19 with TRBJ1-1, with D tentatively TRBD1 (5 bases). Trimming pared 6 bases from V and 4 bases from J, leaving 12 bases between. The CDR3 spans 13 residues. In germline, CDR1 is LNHDA, CDR2 SQIVND (reference sequence). The CDR3 DNA sequence: TGTGCCAGTAGCCCAGGGTCGGGCACTGAAGCTTTCTTT. Translation gives CASSPGSGTEAFF.

This clone was found once. This chain joins TRBV19 and TRBJ1-5; 8 nucleotides line up with TRBD1. The CDR3 has 16 amino acids. The trim removed 4 bases at V and 4 bases at J, leaving 9 bases unmatched. Germline assignment: CDR1 LNHDA and CDR2 SQIVND (reference sequence). The CDR3 nucleotides read TGTGCCAGTAGTACTCAAAGACAGGGGAATAATCAGCCCCAGCATTTT. Encoded protein: CASSTQRQGNNQPQHF.

The chain carries TRBV27 and TRBJ1-2; D is perhaps TRBD1 (5 bases). There are 12 residues in the CDR3. The V gene's germline CDR1 is MNHEY and CDR2 SMNVEV (reference sequence). The V end lost 11 bases, the J end lost 7 bases, and 17 bases lay between the germline ends. The DNA for the CDR3 is TGTGCCGCGCCGGTTGGGGCCCCTGGCTACACCTTC. It specifies CAAPVGAPGYTF.

The count of this clone is one. The rearrangement joins TRBV6-5 to TRBJ1-4; a weak D match, TRBD1 (6 bases). Per germline, CDR1 MNHEY and CDR2 SVGAGI. V lost 2 bases and J 9 bases, leaving 13 bases between the germline ends. The CDR3 is 14 amino acids. CDR3 sequence reads: CASSYDQGRKKLFF. DNA of the CDR3: TGTGCCAGCAGTTACGACCAGGGGAGAAAAAAACTGTTTTTT.

This clone was detected once. The chain has TRBV18 and TRBJ1-1, with D possibly TRBD1 on 6 matching bases. V was cut by 5 bases and J by 1 base, with 17 bases left in between. There are 16 residues in the CDR3. In germline, CDR1 is KGHSH, CDR2 LQKENI. The CDR3 loop is CASSWSQQGPNTEAFF. CDR3 coding DNA: TGTGCCAGCTCATGGTCCCAACAGGGACCGAACACTGAAGCTTTCTTT.

The rearrangement links TRBV10-2 to TRBJ2-5; 12 bases line up with TRBD1. Germline CDR1 WSHSY, CDR2 SAAADI. The V segment lost 6 bases and the J segment 5 bases; nucleotides outside the gene matches: 4. The CDR3 spans 14 residues. Written as DNA, the CDR3 is TGCGCCAGCAGGAGGGACAGGGGGCTTGAGACCCAGTACTTC. As protein: CASRRDRGLETQYF.

This clone was seen at least ten times. CDR3 in amino acids: CASSYSWTGFNSPLHF. The CDR3 DNA sequence: TGTGCCAGCAGTTACTCGTGGACAGGGTTCAATTCACCCCTCCACTTT. The chain joins TRBV6-5 to TRBJ1-6; 8 bases are a match to TRBD1. From germline, CDR1 is MNHEY and CDR2 SVGAGI. This CDR3 spans 16 amino acids. V trimming: 0 bases; J trimming: 7 bases; junction bases outside the gene matches: 5.

The rearrangement uses TRBV6-5 and TRBJ2-1, with TRBD2 matching over 8 bases. CDR1 and CDR2 from the germline V gene are MNHEY and SVGAGI. The J segment lost 1 base and the V segment lost 4 bases, leaving 3 bases of the junction unmatched. The length of the CDR3 is 15 residues. CDR3 sequence (DNA): TGTGCCAGCAGTTCGCGGGGGGCTTCCTACAATGAGCAGTTCTTC. The encoded protein is CASSSRGASYNEQFF.

The gene calls are TRBV6-6 and TRBJ2-7, with 7 bases fitting TRBD2. With 2 bases clipped from V and 6 bases from J, the junction kept 7 bases outside the gene matches. CDR1 is MNHNY, CDR2 SVGAGI, per germline (reference sequence). CDR3 length equals 14 residues. CDR3 coding DNA: TGTGCCAGCAGTTACGGGGGGGGATTCCGCGAGCAGTACTTC. This codes for CASSYGGGFREQYF.

This clone was seen a handful of times. This rearrangement joins TRBV13 to TRBJ1-1, with 9 bases lining up with TRBD1. In germline, CDR1 is PRHDT, CDR2 FYEKMQ (reference sequence). The CDR3 is made up of 14 amino acids. Trimming at V came to 5 bases and at J to 6 bases, leaving 7 bases not matched to a gene. The CDR3 region has the DNA TGTGCCAGCAGCAACCGGAACAGGGGGCCTGAAGCTTTCTTT. This codes for CASSNRNRGPEAFF.

V gene TRBV2 combines with J gene TRBJ2-4, with 7 bases matching TRBD2. Germline V gives CDR1 SNHLY, CDR2 FYNNEI. V shed 4 bases and J 1 base; nucleotides not matched to a gene: 10. The CDR3 covers 17 residues. Written as DNA, the CDR3 is TGTGCCAGCAGTGTGGGTTCCCTCGGGAGGGCCAAAAACATTCAGTACTTC. It encodes CASSVGSLGRAKNIQYF.

The rearrangement joins TRBV3-1 (or the pseudogene TRBV3-2) to TRBJ2-3; weak D call: TRBD2 (6 bases). V was trimmed by 5 bases and J by 0 bases, leaving 12 bases between them. The CDR3 runs 15 residues. Germline V gene sequence: CDR1 LGHDT, CDR2 YNNKEL (reference sequence). The CDR3 DNA sequence: TGTGCCAGCAGCGTTTATAGCGGTAGCACAGATACGCAGTATTTT. Residues: CASSVYSGSTDTQYF.

This clone was observed once. The chain combines TRBV2 with TRBJ2-2; D ambiguous. Germline V gene sequence: CDR1 SNHLY, CDR2 FYNNEI. This CDR3 contains 15 residues. V shed 3 bases and J shed 2 bases, with 10 bases lying between them. The CDR3 DNA follows: TGTGCCAGCAGTGAGATTGGCCATAACACCGGGGAGCTGTTTTTT. This gives the protein CASSEIGHNTGELFF.

A remark on this clone: Within the sample, other DNA sequences also encode this same CDR3. This sequence joins TRBV2 and TRBJ1-5; D remains unclear. V was pared by 2 bases and J by 0 bases, with 5 bases between. The CDR3 has 14 residues. Looked up from germline, CDR1 is SNHLY and CDR2 is FYNNEI. The CDR3 region has the DNA TGTGCCAGCAGTGAAAGGAGTAGCAATCAGCCCCAGCATTTT. Amino acids: CASSERSSNQPQHF. The full variable domain, completed using reference TRBV2 and TRBJ1-5, is EPEVTQTPSHQVTQMGQEVILRCVPISNHLYFYWYRQILGQKVEFLVSFYNNEISEKSEIFDDQFSVERPDGSNFTLKIRSTKLEDSAMYFCASSERSSNQPQHFGDGTRLSIL.

This chain links TRBV11-2 with TRBJ1-6, with TRBD1 matching 7 bases. This CDR3 is built from 15 residues. The V and J ends lost 4 bases and 7 bases, in that order; junction bases with no gene match: 7. CDR1 is SGHAT and CDR2 is FQNNGV in the germline V gene. CDR3 nucleotides: TGTGCCAGCAGCTGGGAGGCAGGGGGGAATTCACCCCTCCACTTT. Residues: CASSWEAGGNSPLHF.

On this clone: The junction differs from germline at one of its ends, possibly a read error. The V and J genes are TRBV5-1 and TRBJ2-5; 7 nucleotides align to TRBD1. This CDR3 is 13 amino acids long. Per the germline V gene, CDR1 is SGHRS and CDR2 is YFSETQ. Here the CDR3 DNA reads TGCGCCAGCAGCTTGACCACCACAGGGGTTTGGGACTTC. Protein: CASSLTTTGVWDF.

The rearrangement uses TRBV2 and TRBJ2-5; the match to TRBD1 covers 12 bases. The trim removed 6 bases at V and 7 bases at J, leaving 6 bases unmatched. CDR3 size: 14 residues. CDR1 SNHLY and CDR2 FYNNEI come from the germline V gene. The DNA for the CDR3 is TGTGCCAGCAGCCCAGAGGGACAGGGGGCGACCCAGTACTTC. Amino acids: CASSPEGQGATQYF. The full variable domain, with the rest looked up from reference TRBV2 and TRBJ2-5, is EPEVTQTPSHQVTQMGQEVILRCVPISNHLYFYWYRQILGQKVEFLVSFYNNEISEKSEIFDDQFSVERPDGSNFTLKIRSTKLEDSAMYFCASSPEGQGATQYFGPGTRLLVL.

The chain links TRBV7-2 to TRBJ1-1; the D is unclear. CDR3 length: 13 residues. Looked up from germline, CDR1 is SGHTA and CDR2 is FQGNSA. V lost 1 base, J lost 6 bases, and 9 bases lay in between. CDR3 nucleotides: TGTGCCAGCAGCTTAGGGAGTTGGGCTGAAGCTTTCTTT. This sequence encodes CASSLGSWAEAFF.

This chain joins TRBV10-3 and TRBJ1-5, with 9 bases matching TRBD1. CDR3 length equals 16 residues. Germline V gives CDR1 ENHRY, CDR2 SYGVKD. The V gene end was trimmed by 2 bases and the J gene end by 1 base; junction bases not matched to a gene: 3. CDR3: CAISEAGTGSNQPQHF. In nucleotides, the CDR3 is TGTGCCATCAGTGAGGCGGGGACAGGGAGCAATCAGCCCCAGCATTTT.